The 18 T cell receptor beta chains below all came from one sample that was sequenced in a study of CXCR3-negative and CXCR3-positive naive CD8 T cells. The study's findings and limits: Researchers report that CXCR3-positive naive cells carry more hydrophobic TRB CDR3s than CXCR3-negative naive cells.

No cognate antigen is known for these TCRs. The method, 5' RACE with UMI labels, was used to prepare the TRB cDNA libraries. For each CDR3 protein, TCRdb gives one entry from its re-call of the 5' RACE reads, without DNA. Found here are about 150,000 distinct CDR3 sequences; the top ten clones hold just under 0.5%. The sequencing sample was made of naive CXCR3+ CD8+ T cells from blood. Regarding subset: CD45RO-CCR7+CD27+CD95- naive CD8+ T cells expressing CXCR3 (TNR3+). Receptors originate from a human donor in good health. Some clones in this sample may be carry-over from other donors' samples.

The chain couples TRBV3-1 to TRBJ2-5; TCRdb's D call, TRBD1, is unchecked because there is no DNA. The CDR3 is 15 residues long. In germline, CDR1 is LGHDT, CDR2 YNNKEL (reference sequence). CDR3 sequence: CASSALRDVRGTQYF.

The chain recombines TRBV2 with TRBJ2-5; absent DNA, TCRdb's TRBD1 call cannot be checked. Germline CDR1 is SNHLY and CDR2 is FYNNEI. The CDR3 consists of 17 residues. This CDR3 reads CASSEETGAMAKETQYF.

This sequence joins TRBV20-1 and TRBJ2-7; TCRdb returns TRBD1, unconfirmable since there is no DNA. Germline-derived CDR1 and CDR2 are DFQATT and SNEGSKA (reference sequence). This CDR3 comprises 13 residues. CDR3 sequence: CSGGTGDRVKEYF.

V gene TRBV5-1 combines with J gene TRBJ1-1; TCRdb's assignment of TRBD1 cannot be checked, as there is no DNA. Germline V gene lookup returns CDR1 SGHRS and CDR2 YFSETQ. CDR3 length equals 15 residues. CDR3 sequence: CASRFGARGNTEAFF.

The chain couples TRBV27 to TRBJ1-1; without DNA, the TCRdb call of TRBD1 cannot be checked. Germline loops: CDR1 MNHEY, CDR2 SMNVEV (reference sequence). The CDR3 is made up of 15 amino acids. CDR3 sequence reads: CASSFSGGAEDEAFF.

V gene TRBV5-1 combines with J gene TRBJ2-1; TCRdb's D gene call, TRBD2, goes unchecked for lack of DNA. The V gene's germline CDR1 is SGHRS and CDR2 YFSETQ. This CDR3 region has 14 residues. CDR3 amino acids: CASSLSGGGNEQFF.

The CDR3 spells CATSRLGLYNEQFF. V gene TRBV15 combines with J gene TRBJ2-1; without DNA, the TCRdb call of TRBD2 cannot be checked. The CDR3 is 14 residues long. Germline CDR1 LNHNV, CDR2 YYDKDF (reference sequence). The whole variable domain, filled in from reference TRBV15 and TRBJ2-1, reads DAMVIQNPRYQVTQFGKPVTLSCSQTLNHNVMYWYQQKSSQAPKLLFHYYDKDFNNEADTPDNFQSRRPNTSFCFLDIRSPGLGDTAMYLCATSRLGLYNEQFFGPGTRLTVL.

The rearrangement joins TRBV12-3 or TRBV12-4 to TRBJ2-5; TCRdb indicates TRBD2, and absent DNA this call remains unverified. The CDR3 sequence is 17 residues long. The CDR3 loop is CASSLAMTSGGQETQYF.

The chain employs TRBV28 and TRBJ2-7; TCRdb designates TRBD2, a call that cannot be tested without DNA. From germline, CDR1 is MDHEN and CDR2 SYDVKM. The CDR3 contains 17 residues. The CDR3 here is CASSLAVLAGNSYEQYF.

The chain is built from TRBV6-6 and TRBJ2-1; there is no DNA to check the TCRdb D call of TRBD2. Looked up from germline, CDR1 is MNHNY and CDR2 is SVGAGI (reference sequence). This CDR3 is built from 14 residues. CDR3: CASSYSSSLNEQFF.

The chain combines TRBV28 with TRBJ2-7; TCRdb selects TRBD1, and the lack of DNA leaves this call unchecked. The CDR3 sequence is 15 residues long. Per the germline V gene, CDR1 is MDHEN and CDR2 is SYDVKM. Here the CDR3 reads CASSWGRRVGDEQYF.

This chain uses TRBV7-3 with TRBJ2-5; the TCRdb D gene call, TRBD2, has no DNA to confirm it. The CDR3 covers 16 residues. Germline V gives CDR1 SGHTA, CDR2 FQGTGA. The CDR3 sequence: CASSLGVISGEETQYF.

This rearrangement joins TRBV27 to TRBJ2-1; TCRdb's D gene call, TRBD2, goes unchecked for lack of DNA. Germline V CDR1 and CDR2: MNHEY, SMNVEV (reference sequence). There are 15 residues in the CDR3. Here the CDR3 reads CASSLSLAGSNEQFF.

This chain uses TRBV23-1 with TRBJ2-3; TCRdb outputs TRBD1, but without DNA this stays unchecked. TRBV23-1 is an open reading frame, and its role is uncertain. This CDR3 has 15 amino acids. CDR3: CASPTGTGHTDTQYF.

The rearrangement uses TRBV7-9 and TRBJ2-3; TCRdb gives TRBD2 as the D gene, but with no DNA this cannot be confirmed. This CDR3 is built from 18 residues. CDR1 and CDR2 from the germline V gene are SEHNR and FQNEAQ (reference sequence). CDR3 in amino acids: CASSYQAIAGGTTDTQYF.

CDR3 sequence reads: CASSPEGLTAVLYQPQHF. The rearrangement joins TRBV7-8 to TRBJ1-5; with no DNA, the TCRdb D assignment of TRBD1 cannot be verified. The length of the CDR3 is 18 residues. CDR1 is SGHVS, CDR2 FQNEAQ, per germline.

The genes are TRBV14 and TRBJ2-7; the D call from TCRdb, TRBD1, cannot be confirmed without DNA. Germline V CDR1 and CDR2: SGHDN, FVKESK. The CDR3 length is 14 residues. The CDR3 protein is CASSQVASPHEQYF.

CDR3 sequence reads: CASSLGGGRERYEQYF. The chain employs TRBV28 and TRBJ2-7; no DNA is available, so the TRBD2 call from TCRdb remains unchecked. The germline V gene has CDR1 MDHEN and CDR2 SYDVKM. The CDR3 runs to 16 residues.